This T cell receptor (beta chain) originates from a study of human T cells and chemical hapten exposure. Findings of the study overall: TCRs at a frequency above 1 in 1000 stayed unchanged with DPC sensitization.

The trim removed 5 bases at V and 7 bases at J, leaving 13 bases unmatched. CDR3 length: 16 residues. Germline loops: CDR1 MNHNS, CDR2 SASEGT. This clonotype came up many times. What it recognizes is unknown. The time point here: pre-sensitization, week 0. Treatment meaning: therapeutic diphenylcyclopropenone sensitization with weekly scalp DPC. It was the library that attached unique molecular identifiers to individual cDNA molecules. TCRdb redid the calling of the RACE reads with MiXCR, one entry per CDR3 protein. The repertoire has about 260,000 distinct CDR3 sequences, about 8.1% of them found once; the top ten carry under 2.5%.

V is TRBV6-1 and J is TRBJ2-7, with 11 bases fitting TRBD1. The TCR was taken from a woman aged 35 to 49 with alopecia areata. Some clones in this sample may be carry-over from other donors' samples. The material sequenced was whole blood, taken in connection with sensitization to the hapten diphenylcyclopropenone (DPC). This CDR3 is CASSHLTGTGGREQYF. The CDR3, as DNA: TGTGCCAGCAGTCATCTCACCGGGACAGGGGGGCGAGAGCAGTACTTC.